Below are 30 T cell receptor beta chains sequenced from a single sample in a study of prognosis after radiotherapy for stage I lung cancer. CDR3 of TCR beta was amplified from genomic DNA via a two-round multiplex PCR. Gene-specific primers for each TRBV and TRBJ gene drove first-round PCR. Using its own MiXCR run on the multiplex PCR reads, TCRdb lists one record per CDR3 protein. The sample shows 13,000 or so distinct CDR3 sequences, roughly 50% of them seen only once. Sequencing was performed on PBMCs, taken before or after stereotactic body radiation therapy (not recorded which). The origin of the receptors is a donor over 45 with non-small cell lung cancer.

Regarding this clonotype: This likely reflects a read error, since a far larger clone is one base away. The chain links TRBV7-9 to TRBJ2-7; possibly TRBD2 for D (5 bases). This CDR3 contains 15 residues. V dropped 5 bases and J dropped 2 bases, with 16 bases sitting between them. CDR1 and CDR2 from the germline V gene are SEHNR and FQNEAQ (reference sequence). The CDR3 region is CASSTRRVGAYEQYF. CDR3 bases: TGTGCCAGCAGCACCCGGCGCGTGGGAGCCTACGAGCAGTACTTC.

This clonotype came up many times. V usage is TRBV7-6 and J usage is TRBJ1-6; D not resolved. The CDR3 totals 16 residues. Germline loops: CDR1 SGHVS, CDR2 FNYEAQ. Trimming removed 2 bases from V and 11 bases from J, with 19 bases in between. CDR3 nucleotides: TGTGCCAGCAGCTTAAGGTTCTTAGCCGGCGGGACACCCCTCCACTTT. Translated: CASSLRFLAGGTPLHF.

To note about this clonotype: A clone one base away is much larger, so this may be a read error. This chain connects TRBV5-4 to TRBJ1-2; D remains ambiguous. The CDR3 covers 13 residues. The germline gives CDR1 SGHNT, CDR2 YYREEE (reference sequence). Trimming pared 0 bases from V and 8 bases from J, leaving 11 bases between. CDR3 sequence reads: CASSLESAQGYTF. The CDR3 DNA sequence: TGTGCCAGCAGCTTGGAGTCAGCTCAAGGCTACACCTTC.

On this clonotype itself: One end of the junction is discordant with germline, which a read error may explain. J is TRBJ1-6 and V is TRBV6-9; D gene unclear. Germline CDR1 reads MNHGY; CDR2 reads SVAAGI. The CDR3 length is 16 residues. The CDR3 region has the DNA TGTGCCAGCAGTTACCAAAGCAGGTGTTATAATTTACCCCTCCACTTT. Translating it yields CASSYQSRCYNLPLHF.

This clonotype was detected once. One end of the junction is discordant with germline, which a read error may explain. The V and J genes are TRBV28 and TRBJ2-1, with TRBD1 as a possible D gene (5 bases). Germline CDR1 is MDHEN and CDR2 is SYDVKM. The CDR3 is 14 residues long. The CDR3 bases are TGTGCCAGCGGTTTGACAGCACCCTACAATGAGCAGTTCTTC. This gives the protein CASGLTAPYNEQFF. The full variable domain, its missing parts supplied by reference TRBV28 and TRBJ2-1, is DVKVTQSSRYLVKRTGEKVFLECVQDMDHENMFWYRQDPGLGLRLIYFSYDVKMKEKGDIPEGYSVSREKKERFSLILESASTNQTSMYLCASGLTAPYNEQFFGPGTRLTVL.

Ten or more counts support this clonotype. The chain carries TRBV6-2 or TRBV6-3 and TRBJ1-4; maybe TRBD1 (5 bases). Germline V gene sequence: CDR1 MNHEY, CDR2 SVGEGT. The V end was cut by 5 bases, the J end by 4 bases, with 17 bases between. The CDR3 loop spans 16 amino acids. CDR3 amino acids: CASSGAGGGSNEKLFF. DNA for the CDR3: TGTGCCAGCAGTGGAGCCGGGGGGGGAAGTAATGAAAAACTGTTTTTT.

This clonotype came up once. V usage is TRBV28 and J usage is TRBJ2-3; 12 nucleotides line up with TRBD2. The V and J ends lost 11 bases and 5 bases, in that order; junction bases with no gene match: 14. The CDR3 covers 16 residues. CDR1 MDHEN and CDR2 SYDVKM come from the germline V gene. CDR3 coding DNA: TGTGCCTCAACCTGGTCTAGCGGGAGGGCCGTAGATACGCAGTATTTT. It encodes CASTWSSGRAVDTQYF.

This clonotype was detected once. The rearrangement joins TRBV6-1 to TRBJ2-7; D call uncertain. V was cut by 5 bases and J by 0 bases, with 5 bases left in between. The CDR3 is 12 residues long. The germline V gene has CDR1 MNHNS and CDR2 SASEGT. The CDR3 DNA reads as TGTGCCAGCAGTCCAAGCTCCTACGAGCAGTACTTC. This translates into CASSPSSYEQYF.

A word on this clonotype: A far more abundant clone sits one base away, making this likely a read error. The V gene is TRBV7-3, the J gene TRBJ1-2; D gene ambiguous. V was shortened by 2 bases and J by 6 bases, with 13 bases between the two germline ends. The CDR3 spans 14 residues. Germline V lookup: CDR1 SGHTA, CDR2 FQGTGA. The CDR3 loop is CASSLQLDGNGYTF. CDR3 DNA: TGTGCCAGCAGCTTACAGTTGGATGGGAATGGCTACACCTTC.

This rearrangement joins TRBV7-8 to TRBJ2-7, with TRBD1 matching 9 bases. There are 14 residues in the CDR3. With V trimmed by 4 bases and J by 5 bases, 6 bases remained unmatched. In germline, CDR1 is SGHVS, CDR2 FQNEAQ. CDR3 region: CASSSGQGWNEQYF. The CDR3 DNA is TGTGCCAGCAGCTCGGGACAGGGATGGAACGAGCAGTACTTC. Drawing the rest from reference TRBV7-8 and TRBJ2-7, the complete variable domain is GAGVSQSPRYKVAKRGQDVALRCDPISGHVSLFWYQQALGQGPEFLTYFQNEAQLDKSGLPSDRFFAERPEGSVSTLKIQRTQQEDSAVYLCASSSGQGWNEQYFGPGTRLTVT.

The chain couples TRBV5-1 to TRBJ2-2; D remains unclear. Deletions cut 1 base from V and 0 bases from J, with 10 bases between. Germline CDR1 SGHRS, CDR2 YFSETQ. The length of the CDR3 is 16 residues. The CDR3 sequence is CASSLFGSANTGELFF. The CDR3 region has the DNA TGCGCCAGCAGCTTGTTTGGCAGTGCGAACACCGGGGAGCTGTTTTTT.

V gene TRBV6-9 combines with J gene TRBJ2-7, with TRBD2 matching 13 bases. CDR1 MNHGY and CDR2 SVAAGI come from the germline V gene. The CDR3 covers 17 residues. The ends lost 3 bases at V and 4 bases at J; junction bases unmatched: 9. CDR3 amino acids: CASSYLGTSGMSYEQYF. CDR3 sequence (DNA): TGTGCCAGCAGTTACCTCGGGACTAGCGGGATGTCGTACGAGCAGTACTTC.

The rearrangement uses TRBV7-2 and TRBJ2-2; 7 positions match TRBD2. CDR3 length equals 17 residues. Per the germline V gene, CDR1 is SGHTA and CDR2 is FQGNSA. J gave up 4 bases and V 5 bases, and 13 bases lay outside the gene matches. CDR3 region: CASSLPRGGMGTGELFF. The DNA of the CDR3 is TGTGCCAGCAGCCTACCCCGCGGGGGTATGGGCACCGGGGAGCTGTTTTTT.

The chain is built from TRBV7-9 and TRBJ2-7; 7 bases are shared with TRBD1. The CDR3 extends over 14 amino acids. Trimming cost V 8 bases and J 1 base; bases outside gene matches: 8. Germline V lookup: CDR1 SEHNR, CDR2 FQNEAQ (reference sequence). As DNA, the CDR3 is TGTGCCAGCTCTAGGCCGGGACAGTCCTACGAGCAGTACTTC. It codes for CASSRPGQSYEQYF.

The rearrangement uses TRBV5-1 and TRBJ1-1, with D hard to call. V dropped 3 bases and J dropped 7 bases, with 13 bases sitting between them. Germline V gene lookup returns CDR1 SGHRS and CDR2 YFSETQ. This CDR3 is 13 amino acids long. The CDR3 DNA reads TGCGCCAGCAGCTCGGATTCAGGATTTGAAGCTTTCTTT. It specifies CASSSDSGFEAFF.

The sample holds one count of this clonotype. The chain recombines TRBV7-9 with TRBJ2-1; D is undetermined. The CDR3 has 12 residues. V lost 1 base to trimming and J lost 5 bases, with 3 bases between them. In germline, CDR1 is SEHNR, CDR2 FQNEAQ (reference sequence). The chain's CDR3 is CASSLVHNEQFF. CDR3 DNA: TGTGCCAGCAGCTTAGTCCACAATGAGCAGTTCTTC.

This clonotype was counted ten times or more. The chain carries TRBV18 and TRBJ2-1, with TRBD2 matching 7 bases. Germline V lookup: CDR1 KGHSH, CDR2 LQKENI. The CDR3 sequence is 15 residues long. The ends lost 3 bases at V and 6 bases at J; junction bases unmatched: 8. CDR3 sequence reads: CASSPGGVAGNEQFF. The CDR3 bases are TGTGCCAGCTCACCGGGGGGTGTAGCGGGCAATGAGCAGTTCTTC.

The genes are TRBV28 and TRBJ1-2; TRBD1 matches at 10 bases. The CDR3 loop spans 16 amino acids. Germline lookup yields CDR1 MDHEN and CDR2 SYDVKM. V was clipped by 6 bases and J by 1 base; unmatched bases: 8. CDR3 coding DNA: TGTGCCAGCAGGGATCGGGACAGGGGACTTAACTATGGCTACACCTTC. It codes for CASRDRDRGLNYGYTF.

The chain uses TRBV6-2 or TRBV6-3 and TRBJ1-1; D unresolved. This CDR3 is built from 14 residues. Deletions cut 6 bases from V and 5 bases from J, with 16 bases between. Germline lookup yields CDR1 MNHEY and CDR2 SVGEGT. CDR3 protein: CASRSPGKATEAFF. In nucleotides, the CDR3 is TGTGCCAGCAGATCACCAGGTAAAGCAACTGAAGCTTTCTTT.

A single count supports this clonotype. CDR3 residues: CASSWDYTDTQYF. CDR3 coding DNA: TGTGCCAGCAGCTGGGACTACACAGATACGCAGTATTTT. The rearrangement uses TRBV7-2 and TRBJ2-3; 7 bases fit TRBD2. This CDR3 spans 13 amino acids. The V gene end was trimmed by 4 bases and the J gene end by 2 bases; junction bases not matched to a gene: 0. From germline, CDR1 is SGHTA and CDR2 FQGNSA.

This clonotype was detected many times. The chain couples TRBV11-1 to TRBJ2-1; 12 bases are shared with TRBD2. The CDR3 runs 14 residues. The germline V gene encodes CDR1 SGHAT and CDR2 FQDESV (reference sequence). Unmatched junction bases numbered 1, after V lost 1 base and J lost 9 bases. CDR3 DNA: TGTGCCAGCAGCTTAGGACTAGCGGGAGCTGAGCAGTTCTTC. Translating it yields CASSLGLAGAEQFF.

This clonotype showed up just a few times. The chain employs TRBV7-3 and TRBJ1-2, with 10 positions matching TRBD1. This CDR3 is built from 16 residues. Trimming removed 7 bases from V and 9 bases from J; junction bases left unmatched: 17. Germline V gene lookup returns CDR1 SGHTA and CDR2 FQGTGA. CDR3 loop: CASIPEGDRGGDCYTF. CDR3 in DNA: TGTGCCAGCATCCCGGAAGGGGACAGGGGAGGAGATTGCTACACCTTC.

This clonotype was observed once. The V gene is TRBV7-9, the J gene TRBJ2-7, with 8 bases fitting TRBD2. The V gene end was trimmed by 4 bases and the J gene end by 6 bases; junction bases not matched to a gene: 11. There are 15 residues in the CDR3. From germline, CDR1 is SEHNR and CDR2 FQNEAQ (reference sequence). CDR3 in amino acids: CASSYTSGGVAEQYF. The DNA of the CDR3 is TGTGCCAGCAGCTATACCAGCGGGGGTGTGGCCGAGCAGTACTTC.

Notes on this clonotype: Given a far larger clone just one base away, this is likely a sequencing read error. The chain couples TRBV10-2 to TRBJ2-7; 9 bases are a match to TRBD1. The J call may be wrong; the DNA end is better matched by TRBJ2-1. The CDR3 spans 14 residues. Germline-derived CDR1 and CDR2 are WSHSY and SAAADI. The CDR3 protein is CASSGQGVYDEQFF. The CDR3 DNA sequence: TGCGCCAGCAGTGGACAGGGGGTCTACGATGAGCAGTTCTTC.

This clonotype came up many times. This rearrangement joins TRBV5-1 to TRBJ2-5; 10 bases are a match to TRBD2. The CDR3 contains 15 residues. CDR1 is SGHRS, CDR2 YFSETQ, per germline. J gave up 2 bases and V 6 bases, and 7 bases lay outside the gene matches. This CDR3 is CASTPLAGEQETQYF. CDR3 DNA: TGCGCCAGCACCCCTCTAGCGGGGGAACAAGAGACCCAGTACTTC.

This chain links TRBV27 with TRBJ1-5; tentative D call: TRBD1 (6 bases). Trimming shortened V by 5 bases and J by 5 bases, and 19 bases separated the two germline ends. The germline CDR1 and CDR2 sequences are MNHEY and SMNVEV (reference sequence). The CDR3 is 16 amino acids. In DNA, the CDR3 is TGTGCCAGCAGTCTAGATCCACAGGGAAAGGATCAGCCCCAGCATTTT. Translation gives CASSLDPQGKDQPQHF.

In its sample, this clonotype is medium-sized (0.01 to 0.1%). V and J are TRBV19 and TRBJ1-6, with a tentative D call TRBD1 (6 bases). This CDR3 is 14 amino acids long. Germline CDR1 is LNHDA and CDR2 is SQIVND (reference sequence). V was shortened by 7 bases and J by 7 bases, with 14 bases between the two germline ends. The CDR3 here is CASTHTGLNSPLHF. The DNA for the CDR3 is TGTGCCAGTACTCACACAGGGTTGAATTCACCCCTCCACTTT.

The chain is built from TRBV2 and TRBJ2-7; 10 bases match TRBD2. There are 15 residues in the CDR3. Germline loops: CDR1 SNHLY, CDR2 FYNNEI. J gave up 3 bases and V 5 bases, and 7 bases lay outside the gene matches. As DNA, the CDR3 is TGTGCCAGCAGTCCTACTAGCGGGGCTCTCTACGAGCAGTACTTC. Translating gives CASSPTSGALYEQYF.

This clonotype was recorded only once. The CDR3 reads CASSFGLAETGELFF. In DNA, the CDR3 is TGTGCCAGCAGTTTTGGACTAGCTGAGACCGGGGAGCTGTTTTTT. The chain recombines TRBV12-3 or TRBV12-4 with TRBJ2-2, with 8 bases identical to TRBD2. CDR3 length: 15 amino acids. With V trimmed by 3 bases and J by 5 bases, 5 bases remained unmatched.

This clonotype came up many times. This chain uses TRBV20-1 with TRBJ2-7; D is possibly TRBD2 (6 bases). In germline, CDR1 is DFQATT, CDR2 SNEGSKA (reference sequence). CDR3 length equals 15 residues. The V end lost 6 bases, the J end lost 2 bases, and 20 bases lay between the germline ends. The CDR3 sequence is CSAPPTTWGAYEQYF. Here the CDR3 DNA reads TGCAGTGCCCCCCCAACAACATGGGGGGCCTACGAGCAGTACTTC.